This T cell receptor beta chain was identified in a study of cytomegalovirus exposure and HLA in healthy donors (dated by TCRdb to about 2017). Some background on the complete study: According to an earlier analysis of 587 of the donors, about 180 million T cells yielded 117 million unique TCR beta sequences and more than 250 Gb of sequence data. Typing coverage differed by locus: A, B, C, DRB1 and DQB1 were typed in about 620-640 donors, DQA1 in 522, DPA1 in some 600, and DPB1 in approximately 450. Alongside the repertoire data, information on donor age, sex, ethnicity and CMV serostatus was compiled. The genetic ancestry cluster associated with self-reported Caucasian donors included around four fifths of the roughly 360 genotyped donors. To predict cytomegalovirus infection status, the study combined high-throughput TCR immunosequencing, statistical association of individual TCRs with disease status, and machine learning. Using immunosequencing, the study profiled T cell repertoires from 640 or so subjects and related those repertoires to cytomegalovirus serostatus. An earlier analysis of fewer than 700 of the donors applied high-throughput TCR beta sequencing to assess whether each TCR beta V gene segment acted as functional or pseudogenic. To study patterns of TCR occurrence, a later analysis re-analyzed previously published TCR beta repertoires from 666 donors and added high-resolution HLA genotyping. In addition to the first cohort of roughly 700 subjects, a separate validation cohort of 120 different subjects was used. The study aimed to test whether signatures of past pathogen exposure could be identified by cataloging public T cell receptors. About five DR-DQ haplotypes were handled as single units for association and clustering, since linkage in the cohort was strong. HLA typing included class I and class II loci at four-digit resolution. Among roughly 400 genotyped donors of the cohort, an average of 235,054 unique TCR beta nucleotide sequences were sequenced per donor, roughly a sixth of them non-productive. An early release that covered several hundred HLA-typed donors contained around 300 gigabases of sequencing data and tens of millions of unique TCR sequences. Rather than drawing on any new phenotypic data, the later analysis identified candidate immune exposures from TCR beta sequences and the way those sequences occurred across donors. A later genetic analysis took genome-wide SNP genotypes for about three fifths of the roughly 700 donors and used that subset as a discovery cohort. All discovery cohort repertoires had been generated on a single sequencing platform.

Beyond this particular receptor, the publication reports: A cluster of highly shared sequence variants was judged likely to be a technical artifact of the sequencing pipeline. In a later analysis, HLA-associated TCR beta chains were found to be more clonally expanded and to have lower generation probabilities than equally common non-associated chains. Linkage disequilibrium might explain the correlated functional status among segregating V segments, but an unknown experimental factor could not be excluded. Most CMV-associated TCR beta chains appeared to be HLA-restricted in a later analysis, and the HLA associations seemed to be driven largely by CMV exposure. The 87-base-pair reads could not distinguish some IMGT-functional V segments, including TRBV6-2 and TRBV6-3, so those segments were excluded. A further reported finding was that TCR beta sequences accurately predicted the HLA-A and HLA-B alleles for most subjects in the first cohort. Because HLA typing was missing for some donors at each locus, association tests included only the typed subset. Roughly uniform sequencing depth across donors was assumed in presence/absence analyses, although this assumption may not hold. While some public TCRs were present in many individuals, most TCR sequences turned up only very rarely across donors. The study gave a list of some 150 TCR beta chains associated with cytomegalovirus. In a later analysis, 15,000 to 20,000 TCR beta sequences were associated with specific HLA alleles at a false discovery rate of 0.05. Cytomegalovirus status was reported to be diagnosed by the classifier with high specificity and sensitivity in both the original and validation cohorts. The only immune exposure information available for the cohort was CMV serostatus. The cohort was sequenced for TCR beta chains only, and without alpha or paired-chain data the features that could be detected were limited. A later genetic analysis reported fewer N-insertions in productive TCRs among donors in an Asian-associated ancestry cluster than the approximately 670-donor mean. Because counts were too low, 15 to 20 rarely observed V segments, including chromosome 9 orphons, were excluded from the earlier analysis of around 590 of the donors. In a later genetic analysis, a missense DCLRE1C variant was associated with V-gene and J-gene trimming of TCR beta chains, and the association was replicated in an independent cohort. The authors suggested that the approach could potentially be generalized to other disease states and immunological phenotypes. According to a later analysis, TCR association rates differed among HLA loci, with DRB1 alleles showing the most associated TCRs and HLA-C alleles showing the fewest. A later analysis reported that several top co-occurrence clusters appeared linked to parvovirus B19, influenza, CMV and Epstein-Barr virus. When HLA alleles, especially DR and DQ, strongly co-occurred, attributing TCR associations to individual alleles was difficult. Three of the identified cytomegalovirus-associated TCR beta chains were confirmed in vitro to be specific for cytomegalovirus antigens. An earlier analysis of approximately 600 of the donors showed that most TCR beta V segments appeared in productive rearrangements either about 87% or about 30% of the time, which broadly matched IMGT annotations.

As to this clone: The specificity of this receptor is unknown. The input lacks base qualities; no much larger clone sits a single base away.

Library construction relied on the immunoSEQ multiplex PCR assay. For the multiplex PCR, a mixture combining 60 forward primers for TCR Vbeta segments and 13 reverse primers for TCR Jbeta segments was used. A multiplex PCR assay on genomic DNA amplified the CDR3 region of rearranged TCR beta genes. The amplified TCR beta libraries were sequenced on the Illumina HiSeq System as 87-base-pair reads. From the authors' description of their analysis: Across the 670 or so repertoires, a later analysis counted tens of millions of unique TCR beta chains, around 10 million of which were shared by at least two donors. To remove PCR and sequencing errors, raw reads were error-corrected and collapsed into unique sequences using a nearest-neighbor algorithm that merged closely related sequences. CDR3 sequences were aligned to IMGT reference sequences to assign V, D and J gene segments. For a sequence to be retained, a match of at least six nucleotides to both a V gene segment and a J gene segment was required. A rearrangement was called productive if the CDR3 had no stop codons and remained in frame with V and J, and every other rearrangement was called non-productive. Following IMGT convention, CDR3 was defined as the stretch from the second conserved V-encoded cysteine to the conserved J-encoded phenylalanine. The earlier analysis of about 590 of the donors excluded sequences that lacked an unambiguous match to a single V gene segment. An earlier analysis of some 500 of the donors classified V segments as functional when productive rearrangements were above 56.7% and as segregating when the standard deviation between donors was above 5%. A statistical classification framework was built to diagnose cytomegalovirus status from the catalog of TCR beta chain sequences. In a later analysis, TCR nucleotide sequences were compared against IMGT/GENE-DB human TR gene sequences so that V and J genes could be assigned. In a later analysis, CDR3 sequences and most-parsimonious VDJ recombination scenarios were assigned using the TCRdist pipeline. A later analysis defined each TCR beta chain by its CDR3 amino acid sequence plus V-gene family, and excluded reads lacking a unique V-gene family. A later analysis removed several hundred highly shared, low-generation-probability nucleotide sequences to deal with suspected cross-contamination and a sequencing artifact. In a later analysis, a clonal expansion index for each public chain was calculated from normalized within-repertoire ranks of inferred template counts. Generation probabilities in a later analysis came from a VDJ recombination model fitted to out-of-frame rearrangements, and those results were checked against IGoR. In a later analysis, TCR-TCR, TCR-HLA and TCR-CMV co-occurrence was scored with hypergeometric tests, and a repertoire-size bias correction was applied to TCR pairs. False discovery rates were estimated in a later analysis by permuting HLA or CMV assignments 20 times. In a later analysis, co-occurring TCRs were grouped using DBSCAN, and TCRdist sequence similarity was added for clustering within HLA-allele-positive subsets. Co-occurrence clustering excluded repertoires with fewer than 30,000 or more than 120,000 public chains, plus five with anomalous nucleotide sharing. The clones in this table, taken by TCRdb from immuneACCESS, are in-frame only. Not every clone is retained; where verified, under half of the shortfall comes from an unresolved V gene, and the cause of the rest is unknown. V and J calls and clone size are as listed in that table; D and trimming were resolved from the DNA. The sample contains some 150,000 clones, 74% of them found a single time. Around 4.7% of the sample is taken by the ten largest.

V drops 1 base and J drops 2 bases, leaving 12 bases in between. Spanning cysteine to phenylalanine, the CDR3 consists of 15 amino acids. Just the 45-base CDR3 DNA is kept, in frame starting at base 1. CDR1 and CDR2 are drawn from the germline V gene (reference sequence): SGHNT, YYREEE. The cohort consisted of approximately 690 healthy bone marrow donors. At the time of sampling, all cohort members were nominally healthy, though unrecorded immune exposures were likely present. The donor tested CMV seropositive and was one of the 289 seropositive cohort members. A peripheral blood sample was provided by each donor, and peripheral blood mononuclear cells were used for TCR beta sequencing. Genomic DNA extraction from the blood cell samples was performed with the Qiagen DNeasy Blood Extraction Kit.

The specimen was PBMCs. The receptor was isolated from a young man in good health and CMV-seropositive. The sequence is built from TRBV5-4 and TRBJ2-5; the D region possibly corresponds to TRBD1 (5 bases align). The CDR3 here reads CASSLRAGPQETQYF. DNA sequence: TGTGCCAGCAGCTTGAGGGCAGGGCCTCAAGAGACCCAGTACTTC.